Listed below are T cell receptor beta chains from one sample, sequenced in a study of blood T cell repertoires in COVID-19. TCRdb keeps only in-frame clones here, not all; method: immunoSEQ multiplex PCR. Among over 85,000 clones listed, about 80% were seen once. Sequencing input: peripheral blood. Receptor source: a man aged 65 to 85 with acute or convalescent COVID-19. CDR3s include the opening cysteine and the closing phenylalanine or tryptophan. Each record gives: J gene, CDR3 length, D gene, V gene, clone size, CDR3 protein, CDR3 DNA. The D gene is left open where the match is weak. Clone sizes are given selectively: once, few, many, or a class where the clone is expanded.

J: TRBJ1-1; length: 15; D: TRBD1; V: TRBV9; size: .; CDR3: CASSRQGQGNTEAFF; DNA: TGTGCCAGCAGCCGTCAAGGACAGGGGAACACTGAAGCTTTCTTT
J: TRBJ2-1; length: 17; D: .; V: TRBV24-1; size: .; CDR3: CATSDPNRIGAYNEQFF; DNA: TGTGCCACCAGTGACCCGAACAGGATCGGAGCCTACAATGAGCAGTTCTTC
J: TRBJ2-1; length: 14; D: TRBD2; V: TRBV5-1; size: .; CDR3: CASSPRASGHEQFF; DNA: TGCGCCAGCAGCCCGCGGGCTAGCGGGCATGAGCAGTTCTTC
J: TRBJ2-2; length: 15; D: .; V: TRBV18; size: .; CDR3: CASSLSSVNTGELFF; DNA: TGTGCCAGCTCACTATCGTCGGTCAACACCGGGGAGCTGTTTTTT
J: TRBJ1-5; length: 16; D: .; V: TRBV30; size: few; CDR3: CAWSRREGLSNQPQHF; DNA: TGTGCCTGGAGTAGGAGGGAGGGACTTAGCAATCAGCCCCAGCATTTT
J: TRBJ2-7; length: 14; D: .; V: TRBV29-1; size: .; CDR3: CSVTPTGSSYEQYF; DNA: TGCAGCGTTACCCCTACAGGGAGCTCCTACGAGCAGTACTTC
J: TRBJ2-1; length: 13; D: .; V: TRBV12-3/TRBV12-4; size: .; CDR3: CASSLGTVNEQFF; DNA: TGTGCCAGCAGTTTGGGGACTGTCAATGAGCAGTTCTTC
J: TRBJ1-5; length: 17; D: .; V: TRBV19; size: .; CDR3: CASSIGSQGGSNQPQHF; DNA: TGTGCCAGTAGTATCGGTTCACAGGGAGGGAGCAATCAGCCCCAGCATTTT
J: TRBJ2-7; length: 14; D: .; V: TRBV4-2; size: .; CDR3: CASSQLTGPYEQYF; DNA: TGTGCCAGCAGCCAGCTGACAGGACCCTACGAGCAGTACTTC
J: TRBJ2-5; length: 18; D: TRBD1; V: TRBV14; size: few; CDR3: CASSQGGTGGSRSKTQYF; DNA: TGTGCCAGCAGCCAGGGTGGTACAGGGGGCTCCAGGAGCAAGACCCAGTACTTC
J: TRBJ1-5; length: 19; D: .; V: TRBV21-1; size: few; CDR3: CASSKGRNRTGGFDQPQHF; DNA: TGTGCCAGCAGCAAAGGTCGTAATCGGACAGGGGGCTTTGATCAGCCCCAGCATTTT
J: TRBJ1-1; length: 15; D: .; V: TRBV6-5; size: .; CDR3: CASSYRGAVNTEAFF; DNA: TGTGCCAGCAGTTACCGGGGGGCCGTGAACACTGAAGCTTTCTTT
J: TRBJ2-2; length: 16; D: TRBD1; V: TRBV5-1; size: .; CDR3: CASSLARGRNTGELFF; DNA: TGCGCCAGCAGCTTGGCCAGGGGGCGGAACACCGGGGAGCTGTTTTTT
J: TRBJ2-7; length: 14; D: TRBD1; V: TRBV18; size: .; CDR3: CASSPGTGERGQYF; DNA: TGTGCCAGCTCACCAGGGACAGGGGAGAGGGGGCAGTACTTC
J: TRBJ1-1; length: 15; D: .; V: TRBV9; size: .; CDR3: CASSPGGRPPRVAFF; DNA: TGTGCCAGCAGCCCCGGCGGTCGCCCCCCGAGGGTAGCTTTCTTT
J: TRBJ1-1; length: 14; D: .; V: TRBV3-1/TRBV3-2; size: .; CDR3: CASSLRGVSTEAFF; DNA: TGTGCCAGCAGCCTTAGAGGTGTTTCAACTGAAGCTTTCTTT
J: TRBJ2-7; length: 15; D: TRBD1; V: TRBV6-6; size: many; CDR3: CASRSRDRGSYEQYF; DNA: TGTGCCAGCAGGAGTCGGGACAGGGGGAGCTACGAGCAGTACTTC
J: TRBJ2-4; length: 17; D: .; V: TRBV4-1; size: .; CDR3: CASSQDLGPLPVFLQYF; DNA: TGCGCCAGCAGCCAAGATCTCGGTCCGCTCCCGGTTTTTCTTCAGTACTTC
J: TRBJ2-1; length: 18; D: TRBD2; V: TRBV9; size: .; CDR3: CASSVVLATLSSYNEQFF; DNA: TGTGCCAGCAGCGTAGTACTAGCGACCCTCAGCTCCTACAATGAGCAGTTCTTC
J: TRBJ2-3; length: 19; D: .; V: TRBV14; size: once; CDR3: CASSPPTDPWDTRTDTQYF; DNA: TGTGCCAGCAGCCCACCTACTGATCCATGGGACACCCGCACAGATACGCAGTATTTT
J: TRBJ2-1; length: 17; D: TRBD1; V: TRBV25-1; size: .; CDR3: CASSGRIGQGAYNEQFF; DNA: TGTGCCAGCAGTGGGCGCATAGGACAGGGGGCCTACAATGAGCAGTTCTTC
J: TRBJ1-1; length: 14; D: TRBD1; V: TRBV5-1; size: .; CDR3: CASSSQGAGTEAFF; DNA: TGCGCCAGCAGCTCGCAGGGGGCAGGGACTGAAGCTTTCTTT
J: TRBJ2-1; length: 16; D: .; V: TRBV7-9; size: few; CDR3: CASSLDRGGVYNEQFF; DNA: TGTGCCAGCAGCTTGGATCGAGGAGGGGTATACAATGAGCAGTTCTTC
J: TRBJ2-6; length: 16; D: TRBD1; V: TRBV7-9; size: .; CDR3: CARPGTGSSGANVLTF; DNA: TGTGCCCGTCCCGGGACAGGATCGTCTGGGGCCAACGTCCTGACTTTC
J: TRBJ2-1; length: 16; D: TRBD2; V: TRBV2; size: .; CDR3: CASSQSSGRAQDEQFF; DNA: TGTGCCAGCAGTCAATCTAGCGGGAGGGCTCAGGATGAGCAGTTCTTC
J: TRBJ1-6; length: 14; D: .; V: TRBV21-1; size: .; CDR3: CASSPLGGRSPLHF; DNA: TGTGCCAGCAGCCCCCTAGGGGGTAGATCACCCCTCCACTTT
J: TRBJ2-4; length: 14; D: .; V: TRBV30; size: .; CDR3: CAWMVDRTKNIQYF; DNA: TGTGCCTGGATGGTTGACAGGACCAAAAACATTCAGTACTTC
J: TRBJ1-2; length: 15; D: TRBD1; V: TRBV7-6; size: .; CDR3: CASSPRNRGGYGYTF; DNA: TGTGCCAGCAGCCCTCGAAACAGGGGAGGCTATGGCTACACCTTC
J: TRBJ1-1; length: 13; D: .; V: TRBV11-3; size: .; CDR3: CASSRRGGTEAFF; DNA: TGTGCCAGCAGCCGAAGAGGGGGCACTGAAGCTTTCTTT
J: TRBJ1-1; length: 15; D: TRBD1; V: TRBV6-4; size: .; CDR3: CASSPDRAPNTEAFF; DNA: TGTGCCAGCAGCCCCGACAGGGCACCTAACACTGAAGCTTTCTTT
J: TRBJ1-5; length: 17; D: .; V: TRBV5-5; size: .; CDR3: CASSLGFGGSGDQPQHF; DNA: TGTGCCAGCAGCTTGGGTTTTGGGGGCAGTGGAGATCAGCCCCAGCATTTT
J: TRBJ1-5; length: 16; D: TRBD1; V: TRBV19; size: .; CDR3: CASSIPQGAPEQPQHF; DNA: TGTGCCAGTAGTATCCCCCAGGGGGCGCCGGAGCAGCCCCAGCATTTT
J: TRBJ2-4; length: 13; D: TRBD2; V: TRBV14; size: .; CDR3: CASRLAGGAIQYF; DNA: TGTGCCAGCAGGCTAGCGGGAGGGGCGATTCAGTACTTC
J: TRBJ1-2; length: 13; D: .; V: TRBV15; size: .; CDR3: CATSRDLGYGYTF; DNA: TGTGCCACCAGCAGAGATCTAGGCTATGGCTACACCTTC
J: TRBJ1-5; length: 15; D: .; V: TRBV6-5; size: .; CDR3: CASSPVGQGNQPQHF; DNA: TGTGCCAGCAGTCCCGTGGGGCAAGGCAATCAGCCCCAGCATTTT
J: TRBJ2-2; length: 15; D: TRBD2; V: TRBV7-3; size: few; CDR3: CASSEGTSGPGELFF; DNA: TGTGCCAGCAGCGAGGGGACTAGCGGCCCCGGGGAGCTGTTTTTT
J: TRBJ2-3; length: 16; D: .; V: TRBV20-1; size: .; CDR3: CSASSPVGGKTDTQYF; DNA: TGCAGTGCTAGTTCCCCCGTCGGCGGGAAAACAGATACGCAGTATTTT
J: TRBJ2-7; length: 14; D: TRBD2; V: TRBV5-1; size: .; CDR3: CASSLTSGNYEQYF; DNA: TGCGCCAGCAGCTTGACTAGCGGGAACTACGAGCAGTACTTC
J: TRBJ2-7; length: 16; D: TRBD1; V: TRBV3-1/TRBV3-2; size: .; CDR3: CASSQDGGGQGYEQYF; DNA: TGTGCCAGCAGCCAAGATGGGGGGGGACAGGGCTACGAGCAGTACTTC
J: TRBJ2-5; length: 15; D: TRBD2; V: TRBV19; size: few; CDR3: CASRRLAGDQETQYF; DNA: TGTGCCAGTAGAAGACTAGCGGGGGACCAAGAGACCCAGTACTTC
J: TRBJ2-7; length: 16; D: TRBD2; V: TRBV27; size: .; CDR3: CASSYTWLAGREEQYF; DNA: TGTGCCAGCAGTTATACGTGGCTAGCGGGACGGGAGGAGCAGTACTTC
J: TRBJ2-1; length: 15; D: .; V: TRBV6-1; size: .; CDR3: CASSEAGGSYNEQFF; DNA: TGTGCCAGCAGTGAAGCGGGGGGCTCCTACAATGAGCAGTTCTTC
J: TRBJ1-5; length: 13; D: .; V: TRBV2; size: .; CDR3: CASSGQVRQPQHF; DNA: TGTGCCAGCAGTGGACAGGTACGTCAGCCCCAGCATTTT
J: TRBJ2-7; length: 13; D: .; V: TRBV6-5; size: .; CDR3: CASSYQGPAEQYF; DNA: TGTGCCAGCAGTTACCAGGGTCCCGCCGAGCAGTACTTC
J: TRBJ1-4; length: 14; D: .; V: TRBV28; size: .; CDR3: CASSRGATNEKLFF; DNA: TGTGCCAGCAGCAGGGGTGCAACTAATGAAAAACTGTTTTTT
J: TRBJ2-1; length: 18; D: .; V: TRBV18; size: .; CDR3: CASSPILRAGLRTSEQFF; DNA: TGTGCCAGCTCACCCATACTGAGGGCTGGTTTAAGGACGAGTGAGCAGTTCTTC
J: TRBJ1-2; length: 15; D: TRBD1; V: TRBV28; size: .; CDR3: CASSFGTGRDYGYTF; DNA: TGTGCCAGCAGTTTCGGGACAGGGAGGGACTATGGCTACACCTTC
J: TRBJ1-1; length: 14; D: .; V: TRBV7-2; size: few; CDR3: CASSQPGHQIGAFF; DNA: TGTGCCAGCAGCCAACCGGGTCACCAAATCGGAGCTTTCTTT
J: TRBJ2-5; length: 14; D: TRBD1; V: TRBV12-5; size: few; CDR3: CASATGTGWETQYF; DNA: TGTGCTAGTGCCACCGGGACAGGGTGGGAGACCCAGTACTTC
J: TRBJ2-5; length: 15; D: TRBD1; V: TRBV7-2; size: .; CDR3: CASSTRTGVGETQYF; DNA: TGTGCCAGCAGCACCAGGACAGGGGTAGGAGAGACCCAGTACTTC
J: TRBJ1-1; length: 14; D: .; V: TRBV11-3; size: few; CDR3: CASSPRGSGTEAFF; DNA: TGTGCCAGCAGCCCCCGGGGATCCGGAACTGAAGCTTTCTTT
J: TRBJ2-5; length: 14; D: .; V: TRBV5-8; size: .; CDR3: CASTRRREEETQYF; DNA: TGTGCCAGCACCCGGCGGCGGGAAGAGGAGACCCAGTACTTC